A single sample is the source of the 8 T cell receptor beta chains below, sequenced in a study of OX40 agonist ivuxolimab in advanced cancers. Assay: immunoSEQ multiplex PCR; the TCRdb copy retains only in-frame clones and omits some. The sample holds 30,000 to 45,000 clones; 82% are singletons and the top ten take 21%. The source was CD4+ or CD8+ T cells sorted from blood, collected in a trial of the OX40 agonist ivuxolimab. Receptor source: an adult with an advanced solid tumor such as melanoma, head and neck, liver or kidney cancer.

This chain connects TRBV5-4 to TRBJ2-2; 8 positions agree with TRBD2. V shed 3 bases and J 4 bases; nucleotides not matched to a gene: 2. The CDR3 spans 14 residues. The germline V gene has CDR1 SGHNT and CDR2 YYREEE (reference sequence). CDR3 amino acids: CASSSSGPTGELFF. Here the CDR3 DNA reads TGTGCCAGCAGCTCTAGCGGGCCCACCGGGGAGCTGTTTTTT.

The chain couples TRBV18 to TRBJ2-1; perhaps TRBD2 as D (7 bases). Germline V gene data show CDR1 as KGHSH and CDR2 as LQKENI. The CDR3 covers 13 residues. Trimming removed 2 bases from V and 8 bases from J, with 10 bases in between. The DNA for the CDR3 is TGTGCCAGCTCACCATCGGGGGGCCATGAGCAGTTCTTC. It translates to CASSPSGGHEQFF.

The V call is TRBV6-1, the J call TRBJ2-1; D is tentatively TRBD1 or TRBD2 (6 bases each). CDR1 and CDR2 from the germline V gene are MNHNS and SASEGT. The CDR3 has 14 amino acids. Trimming took off 7 bases at V and 7 bases at J, with 17 bases between the two ends. CDR3 region: CASTAAWGANEQFF. The CDR3 nucleotides are TGTGCCAGCACCGCGGCGTGGGGGGCTAATGAGCAGTTCTTC.

The rearrangement links TRBV5-4 to TRBJ2-3; D perhaps matches TRBD2 (5 bases). This CDR3 has 13 amino acids. CDR1 is SGHNT, CDR2 YYREEE, per germline (reference sequence). V dropped 0 bases and J dropped 4 bases, with 6 bases sitting between them. CDR3 sequence: CASSLAGADTQYF. In nucleotides, the CDR3 is TGTGCCAGCAGCTTGGCCGGGGCAGATACGCAGTATTTT.

This clone has a single count. The CDR3 spells CASTSRVAGNTDTQYF. DNA for the CDR3: TGTGCCAGCACCTCGAGGGTAGCGGGAAACACAGATACGCAGTATTTT. The chain carries TRBV5-4 and TRBJ2-3, with 8 positions matching TRBD2. This CDR3 contains 16 residues. CDR1 is SGHNT, CDR2 YYREEE, per germline (reference sequence). The trim removed 6 bases at V and 2 bases at J, leaving 11 bases unmatched.

V is TRBV4-3 and J is TRBJ2-1; 9 bases are shared with TRBD1. With V trimmed by 0 bases and J by 10 bases, 10 bases remained unmatched. The CDR3 is made up of 16 amino acids. CDR1 is LGHNA and CDR2 is YSLEER in the germline V gene. The CDR3 nucleotides read TGCGCCAGCAGCCAAGATCGATGGACAGGGGTCCAGGAGCAGTTCTTC. Protein sequence: CASSQDRWTGVQEQFF.

This CDR3 is CASGPGTGGLYEQYF. CDR3 nucleotide sequence: TGTGCTAGTGGACCAGGGACAGGGGGCTTATACGAGCAGTACTTC. The chain is built from TRBV12-5 and TRBJ2-7; TRBD1 agrees at 12 bases. CDR1 and CDR2 from the germline V gene are LGHNT and FRNRAP. The CDR3 extends over 15 amino acids. V shed 6 bases and J 4 bases; nucleotides not matched to a gene: 7.

This clone was detected a few times. The chain combines TRBV7-2 with TRBJ2-3, with 12 bases fitting TRBD2. Trimming at V came to 4 bases and at J to 4 bases, leaving 0 bases not matched to a gene. The CDR3 is 14 residues long. Germline CDR1 and CDR2: SGHTA and FQGNSA. The CDR3 coding sequence is TGTGCCAGCAGCTGGACTAGCGGGGCAGATACGCAGTATTTT. Protein: CASSWTSGADTQYF.